This T cell receptor beta chain came from a study of blood T cell repertoires in COVID-19. Turning to the study itself: Sources were T cells, B-cell-depleted T cells, or PBMCs; the material itself was cDNA or gDNA.

V was clipped by 6 bases and J by 1 base; unmatched bases: 3. The CDR3 covers 15 residues. The V gene's germline CDR1 is MNHEY and CDR2 SVGAGI. Libraries were prepared by immunoSEQ multiplex PCR; TCRdb keeps only in-frame clonotypes and omits some of them. Here the sample spans 200,000 or so clones, roughly nine tenths being singletons. This chain links TRBV6-5 with TRBJ2-2; 9 bases are a match to TRBD1. The sample consisted of PBMCs or T cells enriched from blood (not recorded which). This receptor was taken from a woman between 40 and 50 years old with acute COVID-19. The CDR3 DNA follows: TGTGCCAGCAGGACAGGGGGAGAGAACACCGGGGAGCTGTTTTTT. Translation gives CASRTGGENTGELFF.